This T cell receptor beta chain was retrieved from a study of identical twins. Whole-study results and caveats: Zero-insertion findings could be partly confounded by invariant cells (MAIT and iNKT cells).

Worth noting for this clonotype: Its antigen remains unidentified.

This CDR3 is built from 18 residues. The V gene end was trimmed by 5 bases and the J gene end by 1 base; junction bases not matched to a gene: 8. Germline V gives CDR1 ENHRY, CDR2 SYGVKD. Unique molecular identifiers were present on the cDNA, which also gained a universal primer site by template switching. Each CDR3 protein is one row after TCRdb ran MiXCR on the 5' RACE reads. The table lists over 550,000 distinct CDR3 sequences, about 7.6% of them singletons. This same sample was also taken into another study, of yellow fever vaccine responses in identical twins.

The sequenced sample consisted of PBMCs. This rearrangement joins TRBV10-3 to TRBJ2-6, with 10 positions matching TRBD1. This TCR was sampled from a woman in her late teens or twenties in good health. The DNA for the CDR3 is TGTGCCATCAGTTCGACAGGGGGCCTTTCGTCTGGGGCCAACGTCCTGACTTTC. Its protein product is CAISSTGGLSSGANVLTF.